Sequencing of this TCR beta chain was carried out in a study of T cell repertoires in cytomegalovirus infection. On the study more broadly: Public TCR beta signatures indicated both CMV infection and matching HLA type.

TCRdb independently ran MiXCR on the reads; one entry per CDR3 protein. The sample lists approximately 76,000 distinct CDR3 sequences, roughly 3.5% seen once, with less than 5% in the top ten. This clonotype was detected many times. Its antigen is still unknown. Study-level findings and limits: Ex vivo responses were dominated by HLA-C-restricted CMV-specific TCR beta clonotypes.

The sequencing input was PBMCs. The sequence derives from a human donor in good health (CMV status not recorded). Some clones in this sample may be carry-over from other donors' samples.

Written as DNA, the CDR3 is TGCAGTGCTCGTCAGGGGAGTTGGACCACTGAAGCTTTCTTT. It is translated as CSARQGSWTTEAFF. V is TRBV20-1 and J is TRBJ1-1; perhaps TRBD1 as D (6 bases). The CDR3 sequence is 14 residues long. CDR1 DFQATT and CDR2 SNEGSKA come from the germline V gene (reference sequence). V lost 5 bases, J lost 4 bases, and 17 bases lay in between.